This T cell receptor beta chain derives from a study of cytomegalovirus exposure and HLA in healthy donors. V trimming: 5 bases; J trimming: 3 bases; junction bases outside the gene matches: 6. Looked up from germline, CDR1 is ENHRY and CDR2 is SYGVKD. The CDR3 consists of 14 residues. Both 60 Vbeta primers and 13 Jbeta primers went into the PCR. Libraries were prepared by immunoSEQ multiplex PCR; TCRdb keeps only in-frame clonotypes and omits some of them. The sample has 100,000 to 150,000 clones; 70% to 90% are singletons. The count of this clone is one. Sequences were obtained from PBMCs. The chain is built from TRBV10-3 and TRBJ1-1, with 7 positions matching TRBD1. This TCR was sampled from a woman aged 40 to 49 in good health and CMV-seropositive. The chain's CDR3 is CAISKTGTDTEAFF. The DNA for the CDR3 is TGTGCCATCAGTAAGACAGGGACCGACACTGAAGCTTTCTTT.